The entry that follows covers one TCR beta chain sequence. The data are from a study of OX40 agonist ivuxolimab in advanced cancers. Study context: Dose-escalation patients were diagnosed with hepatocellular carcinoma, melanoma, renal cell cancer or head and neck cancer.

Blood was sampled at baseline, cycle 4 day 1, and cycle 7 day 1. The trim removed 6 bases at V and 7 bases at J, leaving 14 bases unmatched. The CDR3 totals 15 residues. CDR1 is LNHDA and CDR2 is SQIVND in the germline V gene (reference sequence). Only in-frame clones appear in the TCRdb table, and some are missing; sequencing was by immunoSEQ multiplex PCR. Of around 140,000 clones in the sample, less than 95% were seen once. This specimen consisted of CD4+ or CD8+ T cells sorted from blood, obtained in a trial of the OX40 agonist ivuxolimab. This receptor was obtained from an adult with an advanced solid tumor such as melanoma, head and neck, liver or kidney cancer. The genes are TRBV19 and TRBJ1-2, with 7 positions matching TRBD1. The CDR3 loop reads CASRGRGQAQTGYTF. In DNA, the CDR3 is TGTGCCAGTAGGGGAAGAGGACAGGCCCAGACTGGCTACACCTTC.